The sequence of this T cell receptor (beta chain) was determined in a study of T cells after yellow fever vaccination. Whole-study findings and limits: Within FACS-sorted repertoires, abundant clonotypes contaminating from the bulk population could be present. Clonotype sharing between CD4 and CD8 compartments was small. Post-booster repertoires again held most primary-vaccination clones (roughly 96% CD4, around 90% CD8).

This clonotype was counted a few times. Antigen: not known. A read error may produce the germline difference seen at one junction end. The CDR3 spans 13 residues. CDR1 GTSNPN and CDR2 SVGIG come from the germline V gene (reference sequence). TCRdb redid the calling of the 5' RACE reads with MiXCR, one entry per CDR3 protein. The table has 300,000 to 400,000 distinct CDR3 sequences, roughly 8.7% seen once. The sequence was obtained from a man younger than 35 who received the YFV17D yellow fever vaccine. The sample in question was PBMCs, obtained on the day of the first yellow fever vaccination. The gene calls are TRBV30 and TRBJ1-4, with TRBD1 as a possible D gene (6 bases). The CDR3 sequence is CAWNRGLGEKLLF. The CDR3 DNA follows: TGTGCCTGGAATCGGGGGCTGGGTGAAAAACTGCTTTTT.